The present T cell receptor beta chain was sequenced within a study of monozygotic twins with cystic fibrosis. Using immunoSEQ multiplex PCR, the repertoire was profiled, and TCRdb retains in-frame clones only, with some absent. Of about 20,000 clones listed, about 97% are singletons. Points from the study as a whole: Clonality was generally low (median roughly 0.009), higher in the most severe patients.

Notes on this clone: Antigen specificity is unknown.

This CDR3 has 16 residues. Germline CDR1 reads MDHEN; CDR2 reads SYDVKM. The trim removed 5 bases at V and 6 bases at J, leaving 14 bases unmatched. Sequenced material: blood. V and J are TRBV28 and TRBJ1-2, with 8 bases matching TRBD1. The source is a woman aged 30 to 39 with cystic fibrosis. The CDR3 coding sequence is TGTGCCAGCAGTCCTACCCTACTGACAGGGGTTAATGGCTACACCTTC. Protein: CASSPTLLTGVNGYTF.